One sample yielded the 14 T cell receptor beta chains listed below, sequenced in a study of blood T cell repertoires in COVID-19. Libraries were prepared by immunoSEQ multiplex PCR; TCRdb keeps only in-frame clonotypes and omits some of them. Seen here are 150,000 or so clones, roughly 90% observed once, and the top ten hold 6.6%. The sequencing input was PBMCs or T cells enriched from blood (not recorded which). All receptors come from a woman between 50 and 59 years old who had recovered from COVID-19.

The chain has TRBV4-3 and TRBJ1-2; no definite D call. Per the germline V gene, CDR1 is LGHNA and CDR2 is YSLEER. This CDR3 spans 14 amino acids. The ends were cut back, 0 bases at V and 8 bases at J, with 13 bases in the middle. The DNA for the CDR3 is TGCGCCAGCAGCCAAGATCGTCCCGAACGGGGCTACACCTTC. It yields the protein CASSQDRPERGYTF.

The chain employs TRBV4-1 and TRBJ2-7; tentative D call: TRBD1 (5 bases). In germline, CDR1 is MGHRA, CDR2 YSYEKL. With 5 bases removed from V and 0 bases from J, the gap between germline ends came to 11 bases. The CDR3 extends over 14 amino acids. Here the CDR3 DNA reads TGCGCCAGCAGCGCCCGACAGAGCTCCTACGAGCAGTACTTC. This sequence encodes CASSARQSSYEQYF.

V is TRBV5-6 and J is TRBJ1-3; TRBD1 aligns across 9 bases. V dropped 1 base and J dropped 2; count of bases not matched to a gene: 1. CDR3 length equals 15 residues. CDR1 and CDR2 from the germline V gene are SGHDT and YYEEEE. The CDR3 here is CASSLWTGAGNTIYF. The CDR3 bases are TGTGCCAGCAGCTTGTGGACAGGGGCTGGAAACACCATATATTTT.

The chain carries TRBV30 and TRBJ1-3, with D tentatively TRBD1 (6 bases). Trimming left V 5 bases short and J 0 bases short, with 8 bases between. The CDR3 has 13 residues. Per the germline V gene, CDR1 is GTSNPN and CDR2 is SVGIG (reference sequence). CDR3 in DNA: TGTGCCTGGGGACAGATCTCTGGAAACACCATATATTTT. It translates to CAWGQISGNTIYF.

This clone appeared once. The V call is TRBV25-1, the J call TRBJ1-2, with 7 bases identical to TRBD1. The CDR3 extends over 15 amino acids. The germline CDR1 and CDR2 sequences are MGHDK and SYGVNS. The trim removed 5 bases at V and 0 bases at J, leaving 6 bases unmatched. CDR3 loop: CASSRTGGANYGYTF. CDR3 nucleotide sequence: TGTGCCAGCAGTAGGACAGGAGGAGCTAACTATGGCTACACCTTC.

This chain links TRBV19 with TRBJ1-2, with a weak D call TRBD1 (5 bases). The CDR3 runs 12 residues. V was clipped by 7 bases and J by 5 bases, with 11 bases between them. Germline values: CDR1 LNHDA, CDR2 SQIVND (reference sequence). CDR3 DNA sequence: TGTGCCAGTATAGCGGGGGAGTATGGCTACACCTTC. This translates into CASIAGEYGYTF.

CDR3 in amino acids: CASSLGFGQALWEQYF. CDR3 sequence (DNA): TGCGCCAGCAGCTTGGGGTTTGGACAGGCCCTTTGGGAGCAGTACTTC. The chain combines TRBV5-1 with TRBJ2-7, with 7 bases lining up with TRBD1. V was clipped by 0 bases and J by 7 bases; unmatched bases: 13. Germline CDR1 reads SGHRS; CDR2 reads YFSETQ. The CDR3 consists of 16 residues.

The chain employs TRBV6-5 and TRBJ2-7, with D tentatively TRBD1 (6 bases). V was pared by 8 bases and J by 0 bases, with 17 bases between. This CDR3 is 15 amino acids long. Germline V gene data show CDR1 as MNHEY and CDR2 as SVGAGI. For the CDR3, the DNA is TGTGCCAGCGCACGAGGGGGAACCTTCTCCTACGAGCAGTACTTC. Translating it yields CASARGGTFSYEQYF.

The J gene is TRBJ1-3, the V gene TRBV6-4; D gene uncertain. The CDR3 length is 15 residues. V lost 5 bases and J lost 4, with 15 bases in between. Germline CDR1 is MRHNA and CDR2 is SNTAGT. In DNA form, the CDR3 reads TGTGCCAGCAGTCCAACCACCTCGAGAGGAAACACCATATATTTT. Protein sequence: CASSPTTSRGNTIYF.

This clone occurred a few times. The V and J genes are TRBV9 and TRBJ2-2; D is perhaps TRBD1 (5 bases). This CDR3 is built from 15 residues. The germline gives CDR1 SGDLS, CDR2 YYNGEE. Trimming shortened V by 1 base and J by 4 bases, and 11 bases separated the two germline ends. The CDR3 loop is CASSVQGSSTGELFF. The CDR3 nucleotides read TGTGCCAGCAGCGTACAGGGATCGAGCACCGGGGAGCTGTTTTTT.

This clone was detected a few times. V usage is TRBV21-1 and J usage is TRBJ1-4; TRBD1, as called in the table, went unchecked against the DNA. TRBV21-1 is an annotated pseudogene. The CDR3 sequence is 15 residues long. This CDR3 reads CASSKAAGYNEKLFF. The CDR3 DNA reads as TGTGCCAGCAGCAAAGCAGCAGGGTATAATGAAAAACTGTTTTTT.

This sequence joins TRBV11-3 and TRBJ1-1; D gene unclear. Germline loops: CDR1 SGHNT, CDR2 YENEEA. Trimming took 2 bases from V and 0 from J, leaving 10 bases between them. This CDR3 contains 15 residues. The CDR3, as DNA: TGTGCCAGCAGCTTAAAAAAGACAATGAACACTGAAGCTTTCTTT. It codes for CASSLKKTMNTEAFF.

V gene TRBV19 combines with J gene TRBJ1-2, with 9 bases that match TRBD1. Per the germline V gene, CDR1 is LNHDA and CDR2 is SQIVND (reference sequence). This CDR3 comprises 15 residues. The V segment lost 6 bases and the J segment 7 bases; nucleotides outside the gene matches: 12. CDR3 in amino acids: CASRSSGTGTSGYTF. In DNA form, the CDR3 reads TGTGCCAGTAGATCGAGCGGGACAGGGACTTCTGGCTACACCTTC.

V gene TRBV5-1 combines with J gene TRBJ2-3, with TRBD1 identical over 7 bases. CDR3 length equals 17 residues. Germline CDR1 SGHRS, CDR2 YFSETQ. With 5 bases clipped from V and 3 bases from J, the junction kept 15 bases outside the gene matches. The CDR3 bases are TGCGCCAGCAGTCCTTTTGGCGAGACAGGGCGAACAGATACGCAGTATTTT. Translated, it gives CASSPFGETGRTDTQYF.